This TCR beta chain was observed in a study of T cells in Graves' hyperthyroidism and ophthalmopathy. Study findings and constraints: For ophthalmopathy, model prediction preceded onset by a median about six months. Most thyroid clonotypes that were expanded above 0.001 also turned up in blood.

Amplified TCR beta CDR3 regions derived from RNA transcripts. The TCR CDR3 first-round RT-PCR relied on the HTBI primer set. TCRdb called the multiplex PCR reads again in MiXCR, with one record for every CDR3 protein. The table lists approximately 700,000 distinct CDR3 sequences, 45% of them singletons. The CDR3 has 15 amino acids. V gave up 5 bases and J gave up 7 bases; unmatched junction bases: 12. CDR1 is SNHLY, CDR2 FYNNEI, per germline. As regards this clonotype: The target antigen is unknown.

Patients were excluded for uncontrolled infection, other autoimmune disease, pregnancy or lactation. Each diagnosis was grounded in clinical symptoms, serum thyroxine and TRAb, thyroid ultrasound, and orbital computed tomography. The sequencing sample was made of peripheral blood or thyroid tissue (not recorded which). The genes are TRBV2 and TRBJ1-1; TRBD1 agrees at 8 bases. The sequence was collected from an adult man with Graves' disease, either hyperthyroidism or ophthalmopathy (not recorded which). CDR3 sequence reads: CASSPTGADRVEAFF. The CDR3 DNA reads as TGTGCCAGCAGTCCAACGGGGGCGGACAGGGTTGAAGCTTTCTTT.